The 24 T cell receptor beta chains below all came from one sample that was sequenced in a study of T cell responses to AZD1222 COVID-19 vaccine. TCRdb keeps only in-frame clones here, not all; method: immunoSEQ multiplex PCR. The profile shows 200,000 or so clones, 90% to 95% of them singletons. The sample consisted of peripheral blood, taken on day 0 of AZD1222 vaccination. Receptor source: an adult in good health.

The gene calls are TRBV25-1 and TRBJ1-6, with unresolved D. This CDR3 has 13 residues. Germline CDR1 is MGHDK and CDR2 is SYGVNS. V was trimmed by 1 base and J by 9 bases, leaving 7 bases between them. The CDR3 reads CASSELMGSPLHF. The CDR3 DNA sequence: TGTGCCAGCAGTGAATTGATGGGTTCACCCCTCCACTTT. Variable domain in full (rest from reference TRBV25-1 and TRBJ1-6): EADIYQTPRYLVIGTGKKITLECSQTMGHDKMYWYQQDPGMELHLIHYSYGVNSTEKGDLSSESTVSRIRTEHFPLTLESARPSHTSQYLCASSELMGSPLHFGNGTRLTVT.

This chain uses TRBV29-1 with TRBJ2-7; TRBD2 might be the D (6 bases). Trimming cost V 6 bases and J 2 bases, with 14 bases left between them. The CDR3 sequence is 13 residues long. The germline gives CDR1 SQVTM, CDR2 ANQGSEA. The CDR3 DNA follows: TGCAGCGTCGCACTAGGCGGGACCTACGAGCAGTACTTC. Translated: CSVALGGTYEQYF.

The J gene is TRBJ1-2, the V gene TRBV19; TRBD1 matches 7 bases. The CDR3 contains 13 residues. The V and J ends lost 8 bases and 7 bases, in that order; junction bases with no gene match: 10. CDR1 is LNHDA, CDR2 SQIVND, per germline (reference sequence). The DNA for the CDR3 is TGTGCCAGTGCTACAGGGGCAAGAGGTGGCTACACCTTC. Translated, it gives CASATGARGGYTF. Based on the CDR3 plus reference TRBV19 and TRBJ1-2, the full variable domain is DGGITQSPKYLFRKEGQNVTLSCEQNLNHDAMYWYRQDPGQGLRLIYYSQIVNDFQKGDIAEGYSVSREKKESFPLTVTSAQKNPTAFYLCASATGARGGYTFGSGTRLTVV.

The chain carries TRBV3-1 (or the pseudogene TRBV3-2) and TRBJ1-3, with 7 positions matching TRBD1. The junction had 10 bases not matched to a gene; V was cut back by 1 base and J by 1 base. The CDR3 is 18 amino acids. Germline V lookup: CDR1 LGHDT, CDR2 YNNKEL (reference sequence). CDR3 nucleotides: TGTGCCAGCAGCCAAGGGGGCAGGGGGAAGTGGTCTGGAAACACCATATATTTT. Its translation: CASSQGGRGKWSGNTIYF.

CDR3 coding DNA: TGTGCCATCAGGGAGACACAGGGCCATGTGACGTCCGGGGAGCTGTTTTTT. Its protein is CAIRETQGHVTSGELFF. The V and J genes are TRBV10-3 and TRBJ2-2; tentative D call: TRBD1 (6 bases). The V end was cut by 6 bases, the J end by 6 bases, with 23 bases between. The V gene's germline CDR1 is ENHRY and CDR2 SYGVKD. CDR3 length equals 17 residues.

This chain joins TRBV24-1 and TRBJ2-5, with 7 bases that match TRBD1. V lost 0 bases, J lost 4 bases, and 1 base stayed unmatched. The CDR3 covers 14 residues. Germline values: CDR1 KGHDR, CDR2 SFDVKD. DNA for the CDR3: TGTGCCACCAGTGATTTGAGGGGGCCAGAGACCCAGTACTTC. Translating gives CATSDLRGPETQYF.

The rearrangement uses TRBV4-2 and TRBJ2-7, with 7 bases fitting TRBD2. CDR1 is LGHNA and CDR2 is YNFKEQ in the germline V gene. The CDR3 contains 15 residues. Trimming cost V 0 bases and J 1 base; bases outside gene matches: 3. The CDR3 DNA sequence: TGTGCCAGCAGCCAAGAGCCTAGCGGTTCCTACGAGCAGTACTTC. Amino acid sequence: CASSQEPSGSYEQYF.

The chain combines TRBV11-3 with TRBJ1-3; D is possibly TRBD1 (5 bases). The V end was cut by 5 bases, the J end by 4 bases, with 12 bases between. Germline CDR1 and CDR2: SGHNT and YENEEA. The CDR3 consists of 14 residues. CDR3 DNA sequence: TGTGCCAGCAGCCCCGGGACTCTCGGAAACACCATATATTTT. Translated, it gives CASSPGTLGNTIYF.

This rearrangement joins TRBV19 to TRBJ2-1; tentatively, D is TRBD1 or TRBD2 (5 bases each). The CDR3 contains 14 residues. V was clipped by 3 bases and J by 12 bases, with 18 bases between them. Germline V gives CDR1 LNHDA, CDR2 SQIVND (reference sequence). The CDR3 sequence: CASSMTGTLHGQFF. The CDR3, as DNA: TGTGCCAGTAGTATGACCGGGACCCTTCATGGGCAGTTCTTC.

DNA for the CDR3: TGTGCCAGCAGTTGGAGGGGGCCAATAGATAAGTTCTTC. As protein: CASSWRGPIDKFF. V usage is TRBV12-3 or TRBV12-4 and J usage is TRBJ2-1; D perhaps matches TRBD1 (7 bases). Trimming removed 4 bases from V and 14 bases from J, with 18 bases in between. The CDR3 spans 13 residues.

This rearrangement joins TRBV19 to TRBJ1-5; D is possibly TRBD1 (5 bases). The CDR3 is made up of 16 amino acids. Germline assignment: CDR1 LNHDA and CDR2 SQIVND (reference sequence). Deletions cut 9 bases from V and 1 base from J, with 19 bases between. CDR3 DNA: TGTGCCAGCAATAATCTTCGGGGCGCGAGCAATCAGCCCCAGCATTTT. It translates to CASNNLRGASNQPQHF.

The V call is TRBV7-3, the J call TRBJ1-5; 8 bases agree with TRBD1. V trimming: 3 bases; J trimming: 5 bases; junction bases outside the gene matches: 3. The germline V gene has CDR1 SGHTA and CDR2 FQGTGA. The CDR3 loop spans 14 amino acids. The CDR3 reads CASSLDRVYQPQHF. The CDR3 bases are TGTGCCAGCAGCTTGGACAGGGTTTATCAGCCCCAGCATTTT.

This rearrangement joins TRBV7-2 to TRBJ2-7, with D possibly matching TRBD1 (5 bases). The CDR3 totals 14 residues. Germline V gives CDR1 SGHTA, CDR2 FQGNSA. The germline V and J ends were trimmed by 8 bases and 4 bases, with 18 bases remaining between them. The DNA for the CDR3 is TGTGCCAGCTCTGGGCAGGGTGGTATGTACGAGCAGTACTTC. Protein product: CASSGQGGMYEQYF.

The rearrangement links TRBV29-1 to TRBJ2-2; TRBD1 agrees at 8 bases. This CDR3 is built from 12 residues. The germline V gene has CDR1 SQVTM and CDR2 ANQGSEA. With V trimmed by 6 bases and J by 6 bases, 3 bases remained unmatched. The CDR3 reads CSVGQGPGELFF. CDR3 bases: TGCAGCGTCGGACAGGGCCCCGGGGAGCTGTTTTTT.

The V gene is TRBV3-1 (or the pseudogene TRBV3-2), the J gene TRBJ2-5; D unresolved. The V gene lost 4 bases and the J gene lost 2 bases, with 11 bases spanning the gap. The germline CDR1 and CDR2 sequences are LGHDT and YNNKEL (reference sequence). CDR3 length: 14 residues. The CDR3 is CASSPELLQETQYF. The CDR3 DNA reads TGTGCCAGCAGCCCCGAACTACTACAAGAGACCCAGTACTTC.

The V call is TRBV7-6, the J call TRBJ1-4; TRBD1 agrees at 9 bases. V was clipped by 7 bases and J by 7 bases; unmatched bases: 13. CDR1 is SGHVS and CDR2 is FNYEAQ in the germline V gene. The length of the CDR3 is 16 residues. Here the CDR3 DNA reads TGTGCCAGCACCCCTTATGTCGGGACAGGGCGTGAAAAACTGTTTTTT. The encoded protein is CASTPYVGTGREKLFF.

This rearrangement joins TRBV11-2 to TRBJ2-5; maybe TRBD1 (6 bases). The CDR3 runs 15 residues. CDR1 is SGHAT, CDR2 FQNNGV, per germline. Trimming shortened V by 1 base and J by 5 bases, and 14 bases separated the two germline ends. The CDR3 loop reads CASSLGVDSRETQYF. DNA for the CDR3: TGTGCCAGCAGCTTAGGCGTGGACAGCCGGGAGACCCAGTACTTC. Filled out from reference TRBV11-2 and TRBJ2-5, the complete variable domain reads EAGVAQSPRYKIIEKRQSVAFWCNPISGHATLYWYQQILGQGPKLLIQFQNNGVVDDSQLPKDRFSAERLKGVDSTLKIQPAKLEDSAVYLCASSLGVDSRETQYFGPGTRLLVL.

The rearrangement links TRBV7-9 to TRBJ1-2; no clear D. V was trimmed by 5 bases and J by 11 bases, leaving 12 bases between them. Germline V CDR1 and CDR2: SEHNR, FQNEAQ (reference sequence). The CDR3 has 11 amino acids. The CDR3 region is CASSGGRWYTF. Here the CDR3 DNA reads TGTGCCAGCAGCGGCGGGAGGTGGTACACCTTC.

This chain links TRBV5-1 with TRBJ2-2; TRBD1 might be the D (5 bases). Trimming took 3 bases from V and 0 from J, leaving 9 bases between them. The CDR3 length is 15 residues. CDR1 SGHRS and CDR2 YFSETQ come from the germline V gene. CDR3 loop: CASSYGHTNTGELFF. In DNA, the CDR3 is TGCGCCAGCAGCTATGGACACACGAACACCGGGGAGCTGTTTTTT.

V and J are TRBV28 and TRBJ2-3; no definite D call. The CDR3 extends over 14 amino acids. Germline V gene data show CDR1 as MDHEN and CDR2 as SYDVKM. V dropped 1 base and J dropped 2 bases, with 7 bases sitting between them. The CDR3 loop is CASSLSPNTDTQYF. CDR3 coding DNA: TGTGCCAGCAGTTTATCTCCCAACACAGATACGCAGTATTTT.

The V and J genes are TRBV7-3 and TRBJ2-5, with TRBD1 matching over 7 bases. The length of the CDR3 is 14 residues. Looked up from germline, CDR1 is SGHTA and CDR2 is FQGTGA. The J segment lost 5 bases and the V segment lost 5 bases, leaving 8 bases of the junction unmatched. CDR3 sequence reads: CASSMSTGKETQYF. In DNA form, the CDR3 reads TGTGCCAGCAGCATGTCGACAGGGAAGGAGACCCAGTACTTC.

The chain couples TRBV3-1 (or the pseudogene TRBV3-2) to TRBJ1-5, with D possibly being TRBD1 (6 bases). CDR1 is LGHDT and CDR2 is YNNKEL in the germline V gene (reference sequence). This CDR3 has 16 amino acids. Trimming removed 6 bases from V and 1 base from J, with 16 bases in between. In nucleotides, the CDR3 is TGTGCCAGCAGTCCTACCGGGACACAGAGCAATCAGCCCCAGCATTTT. This translates into CASSPTGTQSNQPQHF.

The chain has TRBV10-3 and TRBJ2-7, with D tentatively TRBD2 (5 bases). Looked up from germline, CDR1 is ENHRY and CDR2 is SYGVKD. V gave up 2 bases and J gave up 6 bases, with 20 bases separating them. The CDR3 consists of 16 residues. The CDR3 sequence: CAISEPQDSIRGEQYF. The CDR3 nucleotides are TGTGCCATCAGTGAGCCCCAGGACTCGATCCGGGGCGAGCAGTACTTC.

The chain has TRBV28 and TRBJ2-7, with 8 bases matching TRBD2. The CDR3 is 19 residues long. Germline V CDR1 and CDR2: MDHEN, SYDVKM. V shed 2 bases, J shed 1 base, and the junction held 16 bases outside the gene matches. CDR3 DNA: TGTGCCAGCAGTTTAGCCTCAAGCGTTAGCGGGACGAGTTCCTACGAGCAGTACTTC. Translated, it gives CASSLASSVSGTSSYEQYF.